This TCR beta chain was identified in a study of immune characterization of retroperitoneal liposarcoma. TCRdb reprocessed the PCR reads with MiXCR, giving one entry per CDR3 protein. This sample has approximately 1,500 distinct CDR3 sequences, with approximately 50% found just once. V dropped 3 bases and J dropped 15 bases, with 12 bases sitting between them. The germline V gene has CDR1 MNHNS and CDR2 SASEGT. The CDR3 covers 11 residues. The rearrangement joins TRBV6-1 to TRBJ2-1; D gene ambiguous. Sequenced material: tumor tissue. The TCR originated in a male donor with retroperitoneal liposarcoma. The CDR3 bases are TGTGCCAGCAGTGATGGAAGTGCCCCGTTCTTC. Its protein product is CASSDGSAPFF.